These T cell receptor beta chains were read from a single sample in a study of shared clonotypes between healthy human individuals. Using immunoSEQ multiplex PCR, the repertoire was profiled, and TCRdb retains in-frame clones only, with some absent. There are more than 400,000 clones in the sample; around 73% occur only once, and around 12% lies in the top ten. Sequencing was done on a sample of PBMCs. These receptors came from a woman in her thirties or forties in good health. Some clones in this sample may be carry-over from other donors' samples. The CDR3 runs from the conserved cysteine through the conserved F or W. Each record gives: clone size, J gene, V gene, CDR3 protein. Expanded clones get a size class; other rows say once, few or many, or leave the size out.

abundance: once
j_gene: TRBJ2-2
v_gene: TRBV29-1
CDR3aa: CSVEDRRLAAGGELFF

abundance: .
j_gene: TRBJ2-7
v_gene: TRBV23-1
CDR3aa: CASSQSRSPYEQYF

abundance: .
j_gene: TRBJ2-3
v_gene: TRBV11-1
CDR3aa: CASSLDSLALQYF

abundance: .
j_gene: TRBJ2-7
v_gene: TRBV7-8
CDR3aa: CASSNGQGRYEQYF

abundance: .
j_gene: TRBJ2-5
v_gene: TRBV10-2
CDR3aa: CASSGLAGAQETQYF

abundance: .
j_gene: TRBJ2-1
v_gene: TRBV4-1
CDR3aa: CASSQGLAGDYNEQFF

abundance: .
j_gene: TRBJ2-7
v_gene: TRBV6-6
CDR3aa: CASSLIQSTNEQYF

abundance: .
j_gene: TRBJ1-1
v_gene: TRBV29-1
CDR3aa: CSVGEWGEEAFF

abundance: .
j_gene: TRBJ2-7
v_gene: TRBV11-2
CDR3aa: CASSPSGVNEQYF

abundance: once
j_gene: TRBJ1-3
v_gene: TRBV7-2
CDR3aa: CASSLSRAGNTIYF

abundance: .
j_gene: TRBJ2-5
v_gene: TRBV11-1
CDR3aa: CASSFPRAGVLTRGETQYF

abundance: once
j_gene: .
v_gene: TRBV5-4
CDR3aa: CASSSGGGLLGLREQYF

abundance: .
j_gene: TRBJ2-7
v_gene: TRBV9
CDR3aa: CASSVVPGKGVEQYF

abundance: many
j_gene: TRBJ1-2
v_gene: TRBV4-3
CDR3aa: CASSQGMGQGYGYTF

abundance: .
j_gene: TRBJ2-7
v_gene: TRBV29-1
CDR3aa: CSVSGTGISEQYF

abundance: once
j_gene: TRBJ2-2
v_gene: TRBV5-1
CDR3aa: CASSLVGTSSSGELFF

abundance: .
j_gene: TRBJ2-2
v_gene: TRBV4-1
CDR3aa: CASSKDNVAGGRNTGELFF

abundance: .
j_gene: TRBJ2-7
v_gene: TRBV28
CDR3aa: CASSLGGGRLDYEQYF

abundance: .
j_gene: TRBJ1-1
v_gene: TRBV28
CDR3aa: CASSLEAVNTEAFF

abundance: .
j_gene: TRBJ1-3
v_gene: TRBV7-8
CDR3aa: CASSLRQGGSGNTIYF

abundance: .
j_gene: TRBJ2-1
v_gene: TRBV27
CDR3aa: CASSQRISHNEQFF

abundance: .
j_gene: .
v_gene: TRBV19
CDR3aa: CASSALGGTGTYEQYF

abundance: .
j_gene: TRBJ2-7
v_gene: TRBV28
CDR3aa: CASSGRDFLSYEQYF

abundance: .
j_gene: TRBJ2-7
v_gene: TRBV14
CDR3aa: CASSQDRSSGGFSYEQYF

abundance: many
j_gene: TRBJ1-3
v_gene: TRBV5-5
CDR3aa: CASSLSKRSSGNTIYF

abundance: .
j_gene: TRBJ1-1
v_gene: TRBV7-2
CDR3aa: CASSLNPGSKTEAFF

abundance: few
j_gene: TRBJ2-3
v_gene: TRBV6-1
CDR3aa: CASSEVLAGVGGNTQYF

abundance: .
j_gene: TRBJ2-3
v_gene: TRBV27
CDR3aa: CAISRRGTDTQYF

abundance: .
j_gene: TRBJ2-5
v_gene: TRBV6-1
CDR3aa: CASSREGVETQYF

abundance: .
j_gene: TRBJ1-6
v_gene: TRBV10-2
CDR3aa: CASSAQLQATPLHF

abundance: few
j_gene: TRBJ1-1
v_gene: TRBV5-6
CDR3aa: CASSLDPSRGMNTEAFF

abundance: .
j_gene: TRBJ2-1
v_gene: TRBV5-4
CDR3aa: CASSPEIYNEQFF

abundance: .
j_gene: TRBJ1-5
v_gene: TRBV30
CDR3aa: CAWSQGARNQPQHF

abundance: .
j_gene: TRBJ1-2
v_gene: TRBV19
CDR3aa: CASSRWGGDQFLYGYTF

abundance: .
j_gene: TRBJ2-7
v_gene: TRBV5-1
CDR3aa: CASRSGAYEQYF

abundance: .
j_gene: TRBJ1-1
v_gene: TRBV10-2
CDR3aa: CASSDAGSSYTEAFF

abundance: .
j_gene: TRBJ1-1
v_gene: TRBV5-1
CDR3aa: CASNPGQPNTEAFF

abundance: .
j_gene: TRBJ2-1
v_gene: TRBV29-1
CDR3aa: CSVEGGQGVDEQFF

abundance: .
j_gene: TRBJ1-4
v_gene: TRBV5-4
CDR3aa: CASSTGISNEKLFF

abundance: .
j_gene: TRBJ2-1
v_gene: TRBV2
CDR3aa: CASSGGRVGEQFF

abundance: .
j_gene: TRBJ2-3
v_gene: TRBV15
CDR3aa: CATSRVRLGTDTQYF

abundance: .
j_gene: TRBJ2-7
v_gene: TRBV7-2
CDR3aa: CASSEKVGGITYEQYF

abundance: once
j_gene: TRBJ2-1
v_gene: TRBV10-3
CDR3aa: CATRLAGPNNEQFF

abundance: .
j_gene: TRBJ1-5
v_gene: TRBV19
CDR3aa: CARTMTVESNQPQHF

abundance: .
j_gene: TRBJ2-2
v_gene: TRBV7-2
CDR3aa: CASSQTSGRIGELFF

abundance: .
j_gene: TRBJ1-2
v_gene: TRBV5-8
CDR3aa: CASRPQGDYGYTF

abundance: .
j_gene: TRBJ2-1
v_gene: TRBV15
CDR3aa: CATSSFAGARDEQFF

abundance: .
j_gene: TRBJ2-4
v_gene: TRBV4-2
CDR3aa: CASSHLSPGLAGVSSPKNIQYF

abundance: .
j_gene: TRBJ2-1
v_gene: TRBV10-3
CDR3aa: CAIRETGLRYNEQLF

abundance: .
j_gene: TRBJ1-2
v_gene: TRBV28
CDR3aa: CASSSQGSYGYTF

abundance: .
j_gene: TRBJ2-5
v_gene: TRBV21-1
CDR3aa: CASSIKTGTKETQYF

abundance: .
j_gene: TRBJ1-6
v_gene: TRBV25-1
CDR3aa: CASSARGGETYNSPLHF

abundance: few
j_gene: TRBJ2-1
v_gene: TRBV5-1
CDR3aa: CASSRFPGRDNEQFF

abundance: .
j_gene: TRBJ2-2
v_gene: TRBV9
CDR3aa: CASSPRRGIDTGELFF

abundance: .
j_gene: TRBJ2-7
v_gene: TRBV27
CDR3aa: CASTLSPGLQAEQYF

abundance: .
j_gene: TRBJ1-1
v_gene: TRBV10-3
CDR3aa: CAISERGDRATEAFF

abundance: .
j_gene: TRBJ2-1
v_gene: TRBV7-2
CDR3aa: CASTMGGASVGQFF